This T cell receptor (beta chain) stems from a study of T cell responses to AZD1222 COVID-19 vaccine (dated by TCRdb to 2020 to 2022). General notes on the study: TCR sequencing covered fewer than 250 trial participants: roughly 200 given two doses of AZD1222 and 26 given two doses of MenACWY control vaccine. Trial participants were enrolled by age into 18-55, 56-69 and 70-plus year subgroups, with roughly 160, 29 and 62 TCR-sequenced participants respectively. Beyond this particular receptor, the publication reports: Reportedly, almost half of the unique spike-specific TCRs recognized epitopes lying outside the regions that are mutated in the B.1.351 and B.1.1.7 variants. Because no day 14 peak-response samples were available, repertoires were characterized only after the peak T cell response. After two AZD1222 doses, spike-specific TCR breadth and depth were significantly higher than at day 0 and than in MenACWY recipients. Participants were mostly white British and included more females than males, and it was suggested by the authors that clonal diversity may have been underestimated. Vaccine-associated CD4 TCRs spanned the whole spike protein, with dominant responses in regions 160-218 and 743-854. The 56-69-year group was small, and its depth increase did not reach significance, likely because of low power. Conclusions about previously exposed vaccinees are limited, since just 6 or 7 AZD1222 recipients were seropositive for SARS-CoV-2 at baseline.

The time point label for this specimen denotes: baseline before first vaccination. The treatment or condition label of this sample denotes: meningococcal conjugate vaccine given as trial control. Vaccinee samples came from UK trials COV001 and COV002, including a single-blind randomized controlled phase 2/3 trial of AZD1222 (ChAdOx1 nCoV-19) in healthy adults. Trial participant PBMC samples were collected at day 0 and day 28 after the second dose for TCRbeta chain sequencing. Its CDR3 holds 15 amino acids, cysteine through phenylalanine. The DNA shown is the 45-base CDR3, in frame from base 1. V loses 3 bases at its end and J loses 4 bases; junction bases beyond the gene matches: 5. As encoded in the germline V gene (reference sequence), CDR1 is LGHDT while CDR2 is YNNKEL. The CDR3 regions of human TCRbeta chains were analyzed by immunosequencing. As for the authors' bioinformatics: Repertoire TCRs were checked for matches against a reference library of SARS-CoV-2-specific TCRs that had been generated using the MIRA antigen-specificity platform. Breadth meant the fraction of unique TCRs that were SARS-CoV-2-associated, whereas depth meant the fraction of total T cells that were SARS-CoV-2-associated. Using the MIRA data, each spike-specific TCR was assigned both to the spike region to which the TCR was reactive and to a CD4 or CD8 class. Log10-transformed breadth and depth values were compared by one-way ANOVA with Sidak's multiple comparisons tests. TCRdb mirrors the immuneACCESS table, restricted to in-frame sequences. Some clones are absent from its copies; in checked studies, under half trace to an unresolved V gene, and the reason for the others is unknown. V and J calls and clone size are those listed in that table; D and trimming were worked out from the DNA. This sample is represented by 100,000 to 150,000 clones; about 92% of them were singletons. The ten largest clones represent nearly 4.5% of the sample.

With regard to this clone: The target of this receptor is not known. No per-base quality is available; no much larger clone lies one base away.

The rearrangement combines TRBV3-1 (or the pseudogene TRBV3-2) with TRBJ2-3; TRBD2 aligns with 9 central bases. This receptor was obtained from an adult in good health. Sequencing used peripheral blood, obtained on day 0 of MenACWY control vaccination. The sequence in DNA is TGTGCCAGCAGCCAGGCGGGAGGGCCTGCAGATACGCAGTATTTT. This sequence encodes CASSQAGGPADTQYF.